This TCR beta chain appears in the sequencing data of a study of blood T cell repertoires in COVID-19. Per the germline V gene, CDR1 is MDHEN and CDR2 is SYDVKM. The CDR3 consists of 14 residues. V gave up 6 bases and J gave up 2 bases, with 11 bases separating them. Original processing methods: Amplifying reference gene primers gave estimates of nucleated cell counts. Profiled with immunoSEQ multiplex PCR; TCRdb holds only in-frame clones, not every one. V, J and clone size are those of that table, while D and trimming were read from the DNA. The table shows 45,000 to 55,000 clones, with roughly 87% occurring only once.

J is TRBJ1-5 and V is TRBV28, with D perhaps matching TRBD1 (5 bases). What was sequenced was peripheral blood. The source of this sequence is a man aged 45-65 years with active COVID-19. CDR3: CASSQGGGNQPQHF. The DNA for the CDR3 is TGTGCCAGCAGCCAGGGTGGTGGCAATCAGCCCCAGCATTTT.